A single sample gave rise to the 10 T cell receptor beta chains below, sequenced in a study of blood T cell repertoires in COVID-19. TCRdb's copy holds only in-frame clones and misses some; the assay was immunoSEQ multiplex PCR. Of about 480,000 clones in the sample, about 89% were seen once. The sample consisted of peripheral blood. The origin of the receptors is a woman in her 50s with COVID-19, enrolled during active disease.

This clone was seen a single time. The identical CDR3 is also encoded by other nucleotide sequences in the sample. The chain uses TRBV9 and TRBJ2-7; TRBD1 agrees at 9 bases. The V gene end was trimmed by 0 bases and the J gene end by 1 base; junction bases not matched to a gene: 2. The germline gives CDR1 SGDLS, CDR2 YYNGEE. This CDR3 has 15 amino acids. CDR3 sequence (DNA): TGTGCCAGCAGCGTAGGGGACAGGGCGTCCTACGAGCAGTACTTC. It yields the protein CASSVGDRASYEQYF. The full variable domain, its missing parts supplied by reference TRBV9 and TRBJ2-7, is DSGVTQTPKHLITATGQRVTLRCSPRSGDLSVYWYQQSLDQGLQFLIQYYNGEERAKGNILERFSAQQFPDLHSELNLSSLELGDSALYFCASSVGDRASYEQYFGPGTRLTVT.

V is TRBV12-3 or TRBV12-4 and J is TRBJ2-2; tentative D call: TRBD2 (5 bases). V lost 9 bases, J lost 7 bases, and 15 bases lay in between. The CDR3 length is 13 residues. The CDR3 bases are TGTGCCAGTATTGAGGGAAATAACGGGGAGCTGTTTTTT. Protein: CASIEGNNGELFF.

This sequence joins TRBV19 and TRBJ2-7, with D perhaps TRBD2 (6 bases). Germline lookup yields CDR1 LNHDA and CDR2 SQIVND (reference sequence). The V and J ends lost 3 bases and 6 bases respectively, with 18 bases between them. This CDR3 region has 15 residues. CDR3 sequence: CASSIGGTPESEQYF. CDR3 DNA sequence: TGTGCCAGTAGTATTGGGGGGACTCCCGAAAGCGAGCAGTACTTC.

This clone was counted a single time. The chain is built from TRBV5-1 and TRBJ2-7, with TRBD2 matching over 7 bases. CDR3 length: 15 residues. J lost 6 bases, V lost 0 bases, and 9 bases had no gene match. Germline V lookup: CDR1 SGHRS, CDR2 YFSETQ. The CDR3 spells CASSLERGGPPEQYF. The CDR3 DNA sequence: TGCGCCAGCAGCTTGGAGCGGGGAGGGCCGCCCGAGCAGTACTTC.

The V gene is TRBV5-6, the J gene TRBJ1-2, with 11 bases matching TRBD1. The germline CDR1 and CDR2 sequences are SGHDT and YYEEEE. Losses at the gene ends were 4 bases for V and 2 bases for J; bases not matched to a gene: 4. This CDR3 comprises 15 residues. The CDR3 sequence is CASSRTGGENYGYTF. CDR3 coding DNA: TGTGCCAGCAGCCGGACAGGGGGCGAGAACTATGGCTACACCTTC.

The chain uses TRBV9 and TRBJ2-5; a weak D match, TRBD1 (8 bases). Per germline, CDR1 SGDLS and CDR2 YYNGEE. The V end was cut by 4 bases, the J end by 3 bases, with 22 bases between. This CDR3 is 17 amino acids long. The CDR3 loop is CASSPPGRTGRKETQYF. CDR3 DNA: TGTGCCAGCAGCCCCCCCGGGAGGACAGGGAGAAAAGAGACCCAGTACTTC.

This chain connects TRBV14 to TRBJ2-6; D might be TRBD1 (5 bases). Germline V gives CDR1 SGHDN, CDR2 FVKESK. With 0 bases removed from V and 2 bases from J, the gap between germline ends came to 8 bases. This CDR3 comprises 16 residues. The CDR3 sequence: CASSQERRAGANVLTF. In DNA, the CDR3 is TGTGCCAGCAGCCAAGAACGCAGGGCTGGGGCCAACGTCCTGACTTTC.

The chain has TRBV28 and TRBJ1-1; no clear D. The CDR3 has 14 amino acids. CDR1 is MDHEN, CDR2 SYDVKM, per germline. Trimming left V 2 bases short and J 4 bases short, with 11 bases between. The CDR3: CASSLTIGSTEAFF. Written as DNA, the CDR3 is TGTGCCAGCAGTTTAACCATCGGGAGCACTGAAGCTTTCTTT.

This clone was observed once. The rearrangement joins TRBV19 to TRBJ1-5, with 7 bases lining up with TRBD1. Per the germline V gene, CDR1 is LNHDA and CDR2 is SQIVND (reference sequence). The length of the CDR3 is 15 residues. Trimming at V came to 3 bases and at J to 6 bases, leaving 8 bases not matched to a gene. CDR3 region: CASSINGAGGQPQHF. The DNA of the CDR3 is TGTGCCAGTAGTATTAATGGGGCAGGGGGTCAGCCCCAGCATTTT.

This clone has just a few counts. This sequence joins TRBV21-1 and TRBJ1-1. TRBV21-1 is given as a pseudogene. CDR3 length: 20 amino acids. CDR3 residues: CASSHGRATQGRLGCAEAFF. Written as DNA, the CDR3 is TGTGCCAGCAGCCATGGGAGGGCGACGCAGGGGCGCTTGGGTTGCGCTGAAGCTTTCTTT.